This T cell receptor beta chain was identified in a study of blood T cell repertoires in COVID-19. This CDR3 is 12 amino acids long. Trimming left V 5 bases short and J 10 bases short, with 12 bases between. Germline values: CDR1 MRHNA, CDR2 SNTAGT. The method was immunoSEQ multiplex PCR; TCRdb's version includes in-frame clones alone and lacks a portion of them. The data contain about 60,000 clones, roughly 84% of them singletons. The chain carries TRBV6-4 and TRBJ2-1; D possibly corresponds to TRBD2 (6 bases). This TCR was sampled from a man in his sixties with COVID-19, enrolled during active disease. The sample was peripheral blood. The CDR3 nucleotides read TGTGCCAGCAGTACGGAGGGAAGGGAGCAGTTCTTC. It yields the protein CASSTEGREQFF.